This T cell receptor beta chain was identified in a study of regulatory T cells in long-lasting Graves disease. General study results and limits: Persistent disease favored TRBV28, TRBJ1-2 and TRBJ2-5. New patients shared fewer public clonotypes (about 1,000) than persistent patients did (around 3,000).

Germline CDR1 MNHEY, CDR2 SMNVEV (reference sequence). Trimming took 5 bases from V and 4 from J, leaving 17 bases between them. There are 15 residues in the CDR3. Libraries of TCR beta came from iRepertoire HTBI primers plus Arm-PCR of CDR3 regions. MiXCR was run by TCRdb on the multiplex PCR reads, yielding one entry per CDR3 protein. The repertoire holds 700,000 or so distinct CDR3 sequences, with about 30% as singletons. This clonotype has a count of ten or more. Its cognate antigen is unknown. Time point of the sample: persistent/refractory GD, antithyroid drugs over 5 years with positive TRAb. From PBMCs, RNA was extracted and then used to make the TCR library. EDTA tubes received about 9.6 milliliters of drawn peripheral blood.

The genes are TRBV27 and TRBJ1-2, with D unclear. The receptor's source is a female donor with Graves disease. Sequences were derived from peripheral blood mononuclear cells (PBMCs), sampled when the disease was refractory, from a patient treated with antithyroid drugs. CDR3 nucleotides: TGTGCCAGCAGTCCCGGTGGGGATTGGGTCTATGGCTACACCTTC. Translation: CASSPGGDWVYGYTF.